The 21 T cell receptor beta chains below come from one sample, sequenced in a study of cytomegalovirus exposure and HLA in healthy donors. The PCR ran on 60 Vbeta and 13 Jbeta primers. Profiled with immunoSEQ multiplex PCR; TCRdb holds only in-frame clones, not every one. The sample has 150,000 to 200,000 clones; roughly 78% are singletons. The sequencing input was PBMCs. The receptors shown here come from a woman between 45 and 60 years old in good health and CMV-seropositive.

Regarding this clone: Germline is not matched at one junction end, which may reflect a read error. The chain has TRBV7-9 and TRBJ1-4, with D maybe TRBD1 (6 bases). CDR3 size: 14 residues. CDR1 and CDR2 (germline): SEHNR, FQNEAQ (reference sequence). The CDR3 DNA follows: TGTTCCAGCAGCCTCGGACAGACTAATGAAAAACTGTTTTTT. Residues: CSSSLGQTNEKLFF.

The chain carries TRBV19 and TRBJ1-2, with D perhaps TRBD1 (6 bases). The V end lost 6 bases, the J end lost 5 bases, and 13 bases lay between the germline ends. This CDR3 comprises 13 residues. The V gene's germline CDR1 is LNHDA and CDR2 SQIVND (reference sequence). CDR3 in DNA: TGTGCCAGTAGGGACAGCGTTCTTTATGGCTACACCTTC. Translating it yields CASRDSVLYGYTF.

The rearrangement uses TRBV19 and TRBJ1-6, with 10 positions matching TRBD1. V was pared by 9 bases and J by 9 bases, with 11 bases of the junction left unmatched. Germline CDR1 reads LNHDA; CDR2 reads SQIVND (reference sequence). The CDR3 is made up of 15 amino acids. This CDR3 reads CASRDRGDRGSPLHF. In DNA form, the CDR3 reads TGTGCCAGCCGGGACAGGGGTGATCGTGGTTCACCCCTCCACTTT.

This clone showed up just a few times. The genes are TRBV7-9 and TRBJ1-2; 7 positions agree with TRBD1. The CDR3 consists of 13 residues. The germline V gene has CDR1 SEHNR and CDR2 FQNEAQ (reference sequence). V gave up 5 bases and J gave up 11 bases; unmatched junction bases: 11. CDR3 nucleotides: TGTGCCAGCAGCGATACCCCGGACAGGCCATACACCTTC. Amino acids: CASSDTPDRPYTF.

CDR3 in amino acids: CASSLQGSLGKLFF. DNA for the CDR3: TGTGCCAGCTCACTTCAGGGTTCCCTTGGAAAACTGTTTTTT. V usage is TRBV18 and J usage is TRBJ1-4, with a possible D match to TRBD1 (5 bases). Germline V gene lookup returns CDR1 KGHSH and CDR2 LQKENI. Deletions cut 4 bases from V and 10 bases from J, with 16 bases between. The CDR3 length is 14 residues.

The chain links TRBV18 to TRBJ2-1; 9 bases are shared with TRBD1. The CDR3 has 16 amino acids. The ends lost 4 bases at V and 6 bases at J; junction bases unmatched: 10. Looked up from germline, CDR1 is KGHSH and CDR2 is LQKENI. The CDR3 loop is CASSLSPGQGVNEQFF. CDR3 nucleotides: TGTGCCAGCTCACTATCACCGGGACAGGGAGTCAATGAGCAGTTCTTC.

This clone occurred a few times. The chain carries TRBV2 and TRBJ1-2; D gene unclear. CDR1 SNHLY and CDR2 FYNNEI come from the germline V gene. Trimming removed 2 bases from V and 2 bases from J, with 3 bases in between. This CDR3 comprises 12 residues. CDR3 amino acids: CASSERNYGYTF. In nucleotides, the CDR3 is TGTGCCAGCAGTGAACGGAACTATGGCTACACCTTC.

The chain carries TRBV7-3 and TRBJ1-1; D ambiguous. V lost 6 bases, J lost 2 bases, and 7 bases lay in between. Germline-derived CDR1 and CDR2 are SGHTA and FQGTGA. The CDR3 length is 12 residues. DNA of the CDR3: TGTGCCAGCAGGAACAGCAACACTGAAGCTTTCTTT. It codes for CASRNSNTEAFF.

About this clone: The junction does not match germline at one end; this may be a read error. The CDR3 sequence: CSSSLLETGGETQYF. CDR3 nucleotide sequence: TGTTCCAGCAGCTTATTGGAGACGGGGGGAGAGACCCAGTACTTC. The V gene is TRBV7-9, the J gene TRBJ2-5, with TRBD2 matching over 7 bases. Looked up from germline, CDR1 is SEHNR and CDR2 is FQNEAQ (reference sequence). This CDR3 comprises 15 residues.

V gene TRBV18 combines with J gene TRBJ2-1; 7 bases map to TRBD1. The CDR3 contains 16 residues. Trimming removed 3 bases from V and 2 bases from J; junction bases left unmatched: 7. Germline CDR1 KGHSH, CDR2 LQKENI. The CDR3 DNA reads as TGTGCCAGCTCACCCCGGGGACAGCTACCCTACAATGAGCAGTTCTTC. Translated: CASSPRGQLPYNEQFF.

This rearrangement joins TRBV6-5 to TRBJ2-7; D call uncertain. The CDR3 is made up of 12 amino acids. Trimming took off 5 bases at V and 6 bases at J, with 11 bases between the two ends. Germline V gene lookup returns CDR1 MNHEY and CDR2 SVGAGI. The CDR3 here is CASSEARGEQYF. The CDR3 bases are TGTGCCAGCAGTGAAGCGCGCGGCGAGCAGTACTTC.

This chain joins TRBV18 and TRBJ2-7; TRBD1 might be the D (5 bases). Germline V CDR1 and CDR2: KGHSH, LQKENI. Trimming stripped 4 bases from V and 1 base from J, with 8 bases between. CDR3 length equals 13 residues. CDR3 sequence: CASSRDRSYEQYF. DNA for the CDR3: TGTGCCAGCTCACGAGACAGATCCTACGAGCAGTACTTC.

V and J are TRBV2 and TRBJ2-7; 8 bases agree with TRBD2. The germline gives CDR1 SNHLY, CDR2 FYNNEI. V was clipped by 1 base and J by 3 bases; unmatched bases: 2. This CDR3 has 14 residues. The CDR3 coding sequence is TGTGCCAGCAGTGAAGTAGCGGGGATCTACGAGCAGTACTTC. Its translation is CASSEVAGIYEQYF.

With regard to this clone: The sample holds other DNA sequences that translate to the same CDR3. The rearrangement links TRBV5-3 to TRBJ2-7; D might be TRBD1 (6 bases). TRBV5-3 is known as an ORF, though its function is uncertain. The CDR3 length is 19 residues. The V end was cut by 2 bases, the J end by 7 bases, with 31 bases between. The CDR3 reads CARSFDSWGLLGRGGEQYF. CDR3 bases: TGTGCCAGAAGCTTCGATTCCTGGGGGCTTCTCGGTCGGGGTGGTGAGCAGTACTTC.

This chain connects TRBV6-5 to TRBJ2-2; 7 bases map to TRBD2. This CDR3 has 16 amino acids. Trimming at V came to 2 bases and at J to 8 bases, leaving 11 bases not matched to a gene. CDR1 MNHEY and CDR2 SVGAGI come from the germline V gene. CDR3 in amino acids: CASSYGRDSGPGELFF. For the CDR3, the DNA is TGTGCCAGCAGTTACGGGAGGGACTCCGGGCCGGGGGAGCTGTTTTTT.

The V gene is TRBV5-4, the J gene TRBJ2-5; D is possibly TRBD1 (6 bases). V lost 0 bases and J lost 5, with 17 bases in between. The CDR3 is 16 residues long. The germline gives CDR1 SGHNT, CDR2 YYREEE (reference sequence). The CDR3 DNA reads TGTGCCAGCAGCTTGGGAGCAGGGGAAGCATTGGAGACCCAGTACTTC. Encoded protein: CASSLGAGEALETQYF.

This clone occurred a few times. V usage is TRBV4-2 and J usage is TRBJ1-5; TRBD1 matches at 9 bases. Germline V gene lookup returns CDR1 LGHNA and CDR2 YNFKEQ. The CDR3 is 17 residues long. With V trimmed by 4 bases and J by 2 bases, 9 bases remained unmatched. The CDR3 loop reads CASSRTDRGGGNQPQHF. The DNA for the CDR3 is TGTGCCAGCAGCCGGACGGACAGGGGAGGCGGCAATCAGCCCCAGCATTTT.

V and J are TRBV11-2 and TRBJ1-4; the match to TRBD1 covers 11 bases. Germline V gives CDR1 SGHAT, CDR2 FQNNGV. This CDR3 spans 14 amino acids. Trimming cost V 8 bases and J 7 bases; bases outside gene matches: 6. CDR3 amino acids: CASAMDRGREKLFF. The CDR3 DNA reads TGTGCCAGCGCCATGGACAGGGGGCGTGAAAAACTGTTTTTT.

For this clone: Other DNA sequences of this sample code for an identical CDR3. The chain carries TRBV5-1 and TRBJ2-1; tentative D call: TRBD1 (7 bases). Trimming stripped 5 bases from V and 4 bases from J, with 13 bases between. Germline V gene lookup returns CDR1 SGHRS and CDR2 YFSETQ. The CDR3 consists of 14 residues. This chain's CDR3 is CASSYSGGYNEQFF. CDR3 sequence (DNA): TGCGCCAGCAGTTACTCAGGGGGGTACAATGAGCAGTTCTTC.

The rearrangement links TRBV10-3 to TRBJ2-7; TRBD1 is a possible D gene (6 bases). Germline lookup yields CDR1 ENHRY and CDR2 SYGVKD. V lost 5 bases, J lost 0 bases, and 8 bases lay in between. The CDR3 length is 13 residues. This CDR3 reads CAISPDSSYEQYF. In nucleotides, the CDR3 is TGTGCCATCAGTCCGGACAGCTCCTACGAGCAGTACTTC.

The chain links TRBV5-1 to TRBJ1-4, with TRBD1 identical over 9 bases. Germline V CDR1 and CDR2: SGHRS, YFSETQ. V dropped 2 bases and J dropped 5; count of bases not matched to a gene: 1. This CDR3 has 14 residues. The CDR3 DNA is TGCGCCAGCAGCTTTGGGACAGGGAATGAAAAACTGTTTTTT. Protein sequence: CASSFGTGNEKLFF.